This TCR beta chain was retrieved from a study of blood T cell repertoires in COVID-19 (dated by TCRdb to 2018 to 2021). Background for the entire study: Recovered participants in ImmuneRACE Cohort 3 were defined as having two consecutive negative NP/OP PCR tests, clearance from a healthcare professional, or resolution of symptoms. Samples from collaborators originated in the United States, Italy and Spain and spanned both the acute and convalescent phases of COVID-19. The prospective study material was composed of cDNA or gDNA derived from T cells, B-cell-depleted T cells, or PBMCs. Deeply sampled blood TCRbeta repertoires from subjects exposed to, actively infected with, or recovered from COVID-19 were included in the dataset. A freely available public database, intended as a resource for researchers studying the immune response to SARS-CoV-2, is where the repertoires were released. Samples came from the ongoing ImmuneRACE study (first 160 participants) plus 1,254 subjects from 6 global collaborators. The sample metadata nearly always contained a de-identified subject ID, COVID-19 status, age in years and sex. Where available, HLA class I and class II types were taken from metadata supplied by the sample provider and were not determined by assay-based typing. Results and caveats for the whole study, not just this receptor: Clinical and demographic metadata were provided uncurated, with the amount varying by source and participant.

Enrolling through a virtual design, the prospective study's participants ranged in age from roughly 18 to 90 years and lived across about two dozen United States geographic areas. In the prospective study, cohorts were assigned on the basis of participant-reported clinical history obtained from a screening survey and a study questionnaire. In the prospective study, mobile phlebotomists collected whole blood, serum and a nasopharyngeal or oropharyngeal swab from each participant. Prospective study participants could optionally give additional blood draws and questionnaires over a roughly two-month period. Blood samples from the prospective study were shipped frozen or at room temperature prior to DNA extraction. V and J lose 3 bases and 5 bases, and a span of 8 bases separates them. The CDR3 numbers 11 residues from cysteine through phenylalanine. Just the 33-base CDR3 DNA is kept, in frame starting at base 1. The CDR1 and CDR2 encoded by the germline V gene (reference sequence) are DFQATT and SNEGSKA.

The immunoSEQ Assay, a bias-controlled multiplex PCR, was used to amplify TCRbeta CDR3 regions from genomic DNA. In the source study's methods: Nucleated cell counts per sample were estimated from amplification of reference gene primers within the assay. Sequence reads were collapsed and filtered to measure the absolute abundance of every unique TCRbeta CDR3 rearrangement. For each sample, productive Simpson clonality was calculated as the square root of Simpson's diversity index over productive rearrangements. Imported from immuneACCESS, the table was reduced by TCRdb to in-frame sequences with V and J called. These copies leave out some clones; in studies compared against another copy, an unresolved V gene accounts for under half, and the cause of the remainder is not known. That table supplies the V and J calls and clone size; D and trimming were determined from the DNA. Here the sample has about 170,000 clones; around 80% occur a single time. Of the sample, roughly 20% falls within the top ten clones.

Concerning this clone itself: It has no known antigen specificity. No much larger clone exists at a distance of one base, and base qualities are not known.

The source is a woman aged 65 to 85 in a cohort exposed to, infected with or recovered from COVID-19 (not recorded which). The chain uses TRBV20-1 and TRBJ2-7; possibly the D gene is TRBD2, per 6 matching bases. Source material: PBMCs or T cells enriched from blood (not recorded which). The DNA sequence follows: TGCAGTGCTAGGGGGGGTCACGAGCAGTACTTC. Its protein is CSARGGHEQYF.